The sequence of this T cell receptor beta chain was determined in a study of shared clonotypes between healthy human individuals (dated by TCRdb to 2020 to 2021). General notes on the study: The cohort comprised a couple of women and three men aged 18 to 49 years. For each donor, three plates each were used for CD4 naive and CD4 memory, two plates were used for CD8 naive, and one plate was used for CD8 memory. To estimate repertoire size and how much clonotypes are shared between individuals, the study performed deep sequencing of blood TCR repertoires from five healthy adults. To increase sequencing depth and limit assay-specific biases, TCR repertoire library preparation and sequencing were carried out by different laboratories using diverse techniques. Leukapheresis yielded between about 0.94 and 9.5 billion PBMCs per donor. On the study overall, not on this receptor specifically: The genetic and exposure-history diversity represented was limited by the small number of donors. Sharing across several donors was observed for around 5% of naive CD4, about 3.2% of naive CD8, roughly 2.4% of memory CD4, and about 0.38% of memory CD8 clonotypes. Sampling was restricted to blood, and TCR repertoires in tissues likely differ from the TCR repertoires found in blood. Pairwise subsampling led to the expectation that sequencing depth would affect the degree of clonotype sharing among donors. Estimated clonotype richness was generally larger for naive than for memory subsets. Compared with non-shared clonotypes, clonotypes shared by all four sorted-subset donors had higher generation probabilities. Incomplete sequencing was indicated by rarefaction of sorted-subset datasets, despite the large sequencing depth.

The donors were healthy, HIV-negative adults who had no recently reported acute infections or vaccinations. Every donor was a Caucasian adult living in Nashville, Tennessee, USA. CD4+ T cells were enriched through magnetic negative selection, after which naive cells were positively selected on CD45RA and the remaining negative fraction served as the memory subset. Blood was collected by leukapheresis, and PBMCs were isolated by Ficoll-Histopaque density gradient centrifugation and then cryopreserved in liquid nitrogen vapor phase. Analytical flow cytometry was used to check the purity and quantity of each magnetically sorted T cell population. Genomic DNA was isolated from every sorted fraction and measured by UV absorbance on a Nanodrop 2000c. CDR1 MDHEN and CDR2 SYDVKM are derived from the germline V gene. The CDR3 runs 15 residues from the cysteine to the phenylalanine. Only CDR3 DNA remains: 45 bases, in frame from the first base. Trimming removed 5 bases from V and 1 base from J; the gene matches leave 8 bases unexplained.

TCR CDR3 regions were amplified from genomic DNA by multiplex PCR using the deep immunoSEQ assay. Extracted genomic DNA from each cell subset was distributed evenly across all wells of several immunoSEQ 96-well plates, and each plate was treated as a replicate. For sorted subsets, approximately 200 ng of genomic DNA, equivalent to 25,000 to 30,000 T cell genomes, went into each replicate PCR. Purified libraries were quantified with a Qubit 3.0 fluorometer, sized on a Bioanalyzer 2100, and re-quantified with the KAPA Library Quantification kit. A separate single-read 150-cycle Illumina NextSeq 550 flow cell was used to sequence each immunoSEQ 96-well plate. In the source study's methods: Because the immunoSEQ output held only junctional sequences and lacked quality scores, the filtering could not match the filtering applied to full-length reads. To assign V/J genes and CDR3, sequences were annotated using PyIR, a Python wrapper for IgBLAST v1.9, with IMGT germline references. Reads were filtered out if the reads had weak V/J assignments (E-value above 1e-6), no CDR3, stop codons, out-of-frame junctions, or ambiguous translated residues. V3J clonotypes were defined as sequences sharing an identical inferred V gene, J gene, and CDR3 amino acid sequence. To compute the percentage overlap between repertoires, the number of shared unique clonotypes was divided by the size of the smaller repertoire. RTK rarefaction, the Chao1 estimator, and Recon v2.1 estimates of unobserved clonotypes were used to assess repertoire richness. For all TCRbeta clonotypes obtained by the gDNA method from a few donors, generation probabilities were computed with OLGA. TCRdb carries this immuneACCESS record with in-frame sequences only. Its versions omit some clonotypes, under half of them owing to an unresolved V gene in the studies checked, with the rest unexplained. Clone size and the V and J calls come from that table; the DNA yielded D and trimming. The sample has approximately 2.5 million clones on record, approximately 93% of them singletons. The ten largest account for 0.36% of the sample.

To note about this clone: Its target antigen remains unknown. Base quality data are lacking; no much larger clone is found one base away.

This clonotype was obtained from a man between 18 and 35 years old in good health. Some clones in this sample may be carry-over from other donors' samples. The chain employs TRBV28 and TRBJ2-7, with 7 bases in between that match TRBD1. Sequenced material: naive CD4+ T cells from PBMCs. The sample's cell subset or site label, in plain terms: CD45RA+ positively selected. The CDR3 amino acid sequence is: CASSRPGTASYEQYF. The DNA sequence reads TGTGCCAGCAGTCGCCCGGGGACAGCTTCCTACGAGCAGTACTTC.